This paragraph covers one T cell receptor (beta chain) sequence. Its antigen remains unidentified. The data are from a study of T cells after yellow fever vaccination. General study points: In FACS-sorted repertoires, abundant clonotypes from the bulk population could appear as contaminants. Weaker, the secondary response peaked sooner, at day 5 versus 15.

For TCR, cDNA came from 5'RACE template switching, which added a universal primer site and UMIs. Via MiXCR, TCRdb re-called the 5' RACE reads, giving one row per CDR3 protein. The sample includes almost 600,000 distinct CDR3 sequences, approximately 12% of them seen just once. This receptor was obtained from a young man who received the YFV17D yellow fever vaccine. The sample in question was PBMCs, obtained on the day of the yellow fever booster vaccination.

Written as DNA, the CDR3 is TGTGCCACCAGTGATCAACGAAGCGGAAGCTCCTACAATGAGCAGTTCTTC. The encoded protein is CATSDQRSGSSYNEQFF. The chain couples TRBV24-1 to TRBJ2-1; weak D call: TRBD2 (5 bases). Germline lookup yields CDR1 KGHDR and CDR2 SFDVKD. The length of the CDR3 is 17 residues. V was shortened by 3 bases and J by 0 bases, with 14 bases between the two germline ends.